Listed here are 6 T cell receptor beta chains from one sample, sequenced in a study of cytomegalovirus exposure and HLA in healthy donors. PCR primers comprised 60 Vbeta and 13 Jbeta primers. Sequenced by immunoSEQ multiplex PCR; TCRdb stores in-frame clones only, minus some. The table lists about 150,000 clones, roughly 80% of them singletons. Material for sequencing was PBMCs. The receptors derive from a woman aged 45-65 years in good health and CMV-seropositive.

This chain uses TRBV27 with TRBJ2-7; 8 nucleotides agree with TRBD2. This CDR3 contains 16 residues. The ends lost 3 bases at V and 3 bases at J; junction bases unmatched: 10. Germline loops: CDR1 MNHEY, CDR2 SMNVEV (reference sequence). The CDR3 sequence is CASSLRGETPVYEQYF. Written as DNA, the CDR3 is TGTGCCAGCAGTTTGCGGGGGGAAACCCCAGTCTACGAGCAGTACTTC.

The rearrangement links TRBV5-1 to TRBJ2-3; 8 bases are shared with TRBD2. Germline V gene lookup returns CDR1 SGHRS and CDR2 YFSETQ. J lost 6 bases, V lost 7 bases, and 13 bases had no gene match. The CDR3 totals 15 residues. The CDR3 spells CASFPGRGGIDTQYF. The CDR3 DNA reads TGCGCCAGCTTCCCCGGCCGGGGGGGAATCGATACGCAGTATTTT.

The CDR3 sequence: CASSVAEDTQYF. The CDR3 bases are TGTGCCAGCAGCGTAGCAGAAGATACGCAGTATTTT. This rearrangement joins TRBV9 to TRBJ2-3, with unresolved D. Per the germline V gene, CDR1 is SGDLS and CDR2 is YYNGEE. There are 12 residues in the CDR3. Trimming took 0 bases from V and 5 from J, leaving 4 bases between them.

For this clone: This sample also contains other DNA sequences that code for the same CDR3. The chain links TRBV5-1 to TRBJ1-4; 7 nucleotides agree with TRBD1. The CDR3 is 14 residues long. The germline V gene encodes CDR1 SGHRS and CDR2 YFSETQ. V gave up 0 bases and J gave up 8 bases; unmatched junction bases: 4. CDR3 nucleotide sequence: TGCGCCAGCAGCTTGGGACAGGGACGGGAAAAACTGTTTTTT. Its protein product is CASSLGQGREKLFF. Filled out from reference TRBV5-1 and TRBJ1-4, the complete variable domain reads KAGVTQTPRYLIKTRGQQVTLSCSPISGHRSVSWYQQTPGQGLQFLFEYFSETQRNKGNFPGRFSGRQFSNSRSEMNVSTLELGDSALYLCASSLGQGREKLFFGSGTQLSVL.

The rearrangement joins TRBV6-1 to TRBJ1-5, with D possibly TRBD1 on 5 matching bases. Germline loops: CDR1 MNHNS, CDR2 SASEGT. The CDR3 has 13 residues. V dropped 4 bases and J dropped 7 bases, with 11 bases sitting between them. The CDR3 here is CASSGQFGQPQHF. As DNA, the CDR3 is TGTGCCAGCAGTGGACAGTTTGGCCAGCCCCAGCATTTT.

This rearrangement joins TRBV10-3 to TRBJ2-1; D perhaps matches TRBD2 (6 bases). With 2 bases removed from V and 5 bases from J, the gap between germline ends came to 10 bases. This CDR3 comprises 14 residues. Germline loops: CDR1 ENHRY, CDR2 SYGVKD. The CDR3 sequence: CAISERLGDNEQFF. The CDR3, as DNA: TGTGCCATCAGTGAGCGACTAGGGGACAATGAGCAGTTCTTC.